The 4 T cell receptor beta chains presented below share a single source sample, sequenced in a study of blood T cell repertoires in COVID-19 (dated by TCRdb to the early 2020s). The library was built by means of the immunoSEQ multiplex PCR assay. TCRdb took this table from immuneACCESS and kept in-frame rearrangements with V and J called. Such tables lack part of the clones; where checked against another copy, unresolved V genes explain under half of the gap, and the rest is unexplained. The sample table lists some 50,000 clones, 75% to 90% of them with a count of one. Roughly three fifths of the sample is taken by the ten largest. Sequencing used peripheral blood. Receptors were obtained from a man aged 70 or older with acute or convalescent COVID-19.

This clone was observed a single time. This rearrangement joins TRBV7-9 to TRBJ2-7; 8 bases agree with TRBD2. V trimming: 3 bases; J trimming: 5 bases; junction bases outside the gene matches: 9. CDR3 length equals 15 residues. Looked up from germline, CDR1 is SEHNR and CDR2 is FQNEAQ (reference sequence). CDR3: CASSFTSGLPNEQYF. CDR3 bases: TGTGCCAGCAGCTTTACTAGCGGTCTTCCCAACGAGCAGTACTTC.

The CDR3 bases are TGTGCCAGCAGCCAGGGACTTGCGGACGGGGAGACCCAGTACTTC. It specifies CASSQGLADGETQYF. The chain is built from TRBV7-2 and TRBJ2-5; D is perhaps TRBD2 (6 bases). The V end was cut by 5 bases, the J end by 5 bases, with 18 bases between. CDR3 size: 15 residues. The germline CDR1 and CDR2 sequences are SGHTA and FQGNSA. Filled out from reference TRBV7-2 and TRBJ2-5, the complete variable domain reads GAGVSQSPSNKVTEKGKDVELRCDPISGHTALYWYRQSLGQGLEFLIYFQGNSAPDKSGLPSDRFSAERTGGSVSTLTIQRTQQEDSAVYLCASSQGLADGETQYFGPGTRLLVL.

The chain uses TRBV15 and TRBJ1-5; TRBD1 agrees at 7 bases. CDR3 length: 15 amino acids. With 8 bases clipped from V and 7 bases from J, the junction kept 14 bases outside the gene matches. Germline assignment: CDR1 LNHNV and CDR2 YYDKDF (reference sequence). The CDR3 DNA follows: TGTGCCACCTCTGCGGCTTCAGGGGGAGGACAGCCCCAGCATTTT. The encoded protein is CATSAASGGGQPQHF.

This clone has a single count. The J gene is TRBJ2-5, the V gene TRBV5-4, with TRBD2 identical over 7 bases. The germline V gene has CDR1 SGHNT and CDR2 YYREEE (reference sequence). Trimming took 1 base from V and 2 from J; bases not matched to a gene: 2. This CDR3 comprises 14 residues. In DNA form, the CDR3 reads TGTGCCAGCAGCTTGAGTAGCGGGCAAGAGACCCAGTACTTC. Its translation is CASSLSSGQETQYF. Complete variable domain (other parts from reference TRBV5-4 and TRBJ2-5): ETGVTQSPTHLIKTRGQQVTLRCSSQSGHNTVSWYQQALGQGPQFIFQYYREEENGRGNFPPRFSGLQFPNYSSELNVNALELDDSALYLCASSLSSGQETQYFGPGTRLLVL.